Listed here is a single TCR beta chain. Its antigen has not been determined. No quality values exist for individual bases; no much larger clone is one base distant. This sample is drawn from a study of shared clonotypes between healthy human individuals (dated by TCRdb to 2018 to 2021). In terms of the full investigation: Three men and a couple of women, aged 18 to 49 years, made up the cohort. Leukapheresis yielded between about 0.9 and 9.5 billion PBMCs per donor. Blood TCR repertoires of about five healthy adults were deeply sequenced to estimate repertoire size and the extent of clonotype sharing between individuals. For each donor, CD4 naive and CD4 memory were each given three plates, CD8 naive was given two plates, and CD8 memory was given one plate. To increase sequencing depth and limit assay-specific biases, TCR repertoire library preparation and sequencing were carried out by different laboratories using diverse techniques.

For CDR1 and CDR2, the germline V gene (reference sequence) lists MNHEY and SMNVEV. CDR3 length: 17 amino acids, cysteine to phenylalanine. Only the CDR3 DNA stays, 51 bases, in frame from base 1. V and J are truncated by 2 bases and 5 bases respectively, leaving an intervening sequence of 20 bases. For the CD8 naive samples, CD45RO-negative cells were positively selected for CCR7, yielding a CD45RA+CCR7+ population from which TemRA cells were excluded. Healthy HIV-negative adults with no recently reported acute infections or vaccinations were included as donors. Every donor was a Caucasian adult residing in Nashville, Tennessee, USA. After blood collection by leukapheresis, PBMCs were isolated using Ficoll-Histopaque density gradient centrifugation and then cryopreserved in the vapor phase of liquid nitrogen. Purity and quantity of every magnetically sorted T cell population were checked by analytical flow cytometry. Genomic DNA was isolated from each sorted fraction and quantified by UV absorbance on a Nanodrop 2000c.

Using the deep immunoSEQ assay, multiplex PCR amplified TCR CDR3 regions from genomic DNA. Extracted genomic DNA from each cell subset was distributed evenly across all wells of several immunoSEQ 96-well plates, and each plate was treated as a replicate. Each replicate PCR for sorted subsets received about 180 ng genomic DNA, equal to tens of thousands of T cell genomes. Purified libraries were measured with a Qubit 3.0 fluorometer, size-checked on a Bioanalyzer 2100, and measured again with the KAPA Library Quantification kit. Every immunoSEQ 96-well plate was sequenced on a dedicated single-read 150-cycle Illumina NextSeq 550 flow cell. The published analysis was carried out like this. Because the immunoSEQ output held only junctional sequences and lacked quality scores, the filtering could not match the filtering applied to full-length reads. To assign V/J genes and CDR3, sequences were annotated against IMGT germline references using PyIR, a Python wrapper for IgBLAST v1.9. Reads with weak V/J assignments (E-value above 1e-6), missing CDR3, stop codons, out-of-frame junctions, or ambiguous translated residues were removed. V3J clonotypes were defined as sequences sharing an identical inferred V gene, J gene, and CDR3 amino acid sequence. To compute the percentage overlap between repertoires, the number of shared unique clonotypes was divided by the size of the smaller repertoire. RTK rarefaction, the Chao1 estimator, and Recon v2.1 estimates of unobserved clonotypes were used to assess repertoire richness. Generation probabilities were computed with OLGA for all TCRbeta clonotypes obtained by the gDNA method from a handful of donors. The immuneACCESS repertoire file appears here via TCRdb, limited to in-frame rearrangements. These files lack a portion of the clones; in checked studies, under half of the deficit traces to unresolved V genes, and the cause of the others is not known. V and J calls and clone size are given by that table; D and trimming were obtained from the DNA. The sample profile shows roughly 2,000,000 clones; 85% to 95% of them were found once. Clones ranked in the top ten supply around 1.7% of the sample.

The research as a whole found: Even with the large sequencing depth, rarefaction of the sorted-subset datasets indicated that sequencing was incomplete. Compared with non-shared clonotypes, clonotypes shared by all four sorted-subset donors had higher generation probabilities. Around 5% of naive CD4, 3% to 4% of naive CD8, approximately 2.2% of memory CD4, and 0.35% to 0.5% of memory CD8 clonotypes were shared across a handful of donors. Pairwise subsampling led to the expectation that sequencing depth would affect the degree of clonotype sharing among donors. Because the study included a small number of donors, the genetic and exposure-history diversity represented was limited. Estimated clonotype richness was generally larger for naive than for memory subsets. Sampling was restricted to blood, and TCR repertoires in tissue are likely to differ from TCR repertoires in blood.

The TCR originated in a man younger than 35 in good health. Some clones in this sample may be carry-over from other donors' samples. The chain is made from TRBV27 and TRBJ2-3; confidence is insufficient to name the D gene. Sequences were obtained from naive CD8+ T cells from PBMCs. This specimen's cell subset or site label, interpreted: CD45RA+CCR7+. The CDR3 protein: CASSLIQAGPGGDTQYF. The nucleotides read TGTGCCAGCAGTTTAATTCAAGCTGGGCCCGGTGGAGATACGCAGTATTTT.